Sequencing of this T cell receptor beta chain was carried out in a study of T cell changes during pregnancy in multiple sclerosis. Repertoires were generated with immunoSEQ multiplex PCR, while TCRdb's copy carries only in-frame clones and drops some. The data hold about 67,000 clones, with approximately 90% observed a single time. Germline CDR1 is SGHRS and CDR2 is YFSETQ. The CDR3 covers 15 residues. V lost 3 bases to trimming and J lost 4 bases; unmatched junction nucleotides: 4. The V and J genes are TRBV5-1 and TRBJ1-2; 12 nucleotides agree with TRBD1. This material consisted of peripheral blood, taken in the first trimester of pregnancy. The clonotype comes from a female donor in good health, enrolled as a control in a pregnancy study. The CDR3 reads CASSSGTGGAYGYTF. The CDR3 nucleotides read TGCGCCAGCAGCTCCGGGACAGGGGGCGCCTATGGCTACACCTTC.